These T cell receptor beta chains were read from a single sample in a study of blood T cells in healthy people across ages. In TCRdb, the 5' RACE reads were re-called with MiXCR into one record per CDR3 protein. The sample contains hundreds of thousands of distinct CDR3 sequences, about 45% of which appear only once. Sequencing input: blood. The receptor source for this set is a man of 80 years or more in good health. Both conserved end residues are part of each CDR3. Each record gives: clone size, J gene, V gene, CDR3 length, D gene, CDR3 DNA, CDR3 protein. D genes are given only for firm matches. Clone size appears in some rows only: once, few, many, or a class for an expanded clone.

abundance: -; j_gene: TRBJ1-4; v_gene: TRBV4-1; len: 14; d_gene: TRBD1; CDR3nt: TGCGCCAGCAGCCAAGAAGGACAGGGGGAAAAACTGTTTTTT; CDR3aa: CASSQEGQGEKLFF
abundance: few; j_gene: TRBJ1-5; v_gene: TRBV6-2/TRBV6-3; len: 18; d_gene: -; CDR3nt: TGTGCCAGCAGTAGCCCCCGAGTCGGGAACGGGCGAGACCAGCCCCAGCATTTT; CDR3aa: CASSSPRVGNGRDQPQHF
abundance: few; j_gene: TRBJ2-1; v_gene: TRBV29-1; len: 10; d_gene: -; CDR3nt: TGCAGCGTTAGGGAAGAGACCCAGTTCTTC; CDR3aa: CSVREETQFF
abundance: few; j_gene: TRBJ2-4; v_gene: TRBV6-2/TRBV6-3; len: 15; d_gene: TRBD2; CDR3nt: TGTGCCAGCAGAGAGGGGAGGGCGGCCAAAAACATTCAGTACTTC; CDR3aa: CASREGRAAKNIQYF
abundance: few; j_gene: TRBJ2-7; v_gene: TRBV7-2; len: 13; d_gene: TRBD1; CDR3nt: TGTGCCAGCAGTTGGACAGGGAATGGCGAGCAGTACTTC; CDR3aa: CASSWTGNGEQYF
abundance: -; j_gene: TRBJ2-3; v_gene: TRBV28; len: 13; d_gene: -; CDR3nt: TGTGCCAGTATGGGGGGCTTCACAGATACGCAGTATTTT; CDR3aa: CASMGGFTDTQYF
abundance: few; j_gene: TRBJ1-3; v_gene: TRBV20-1; len: 13; d_gene: -; CDR3nt: TGCAGTGCTAGAGTGATCTCTGGAAACACCATATATTTT; CDR3aa: CSARVISGNTIYF
abundance: -; j_gene: TRBJ2-3; v_gene: TRBV7-2; len: 16; d_gene: TRBD2; CDR3nt: TGTGCCAGCAGCTTAAGGGGCGGGAGGAGTCTAGATACGCAGTATTTT; CDR3aa: CASSLRGGRSLDTQYF
abundance: -; j_gene: TRBJ2-1; v_gene: TRBV10-3; len: 14; d_gene: -; CDR3nt: TGTGCCATCAGTGAGCAGACGGTCCAAGAGACCCAGTTCTTC; CDR3aa: CAISEQTVQETQFF
abundance: -; j_gene: TRBJ2-7; v_gene: TRBV20-1; len: 13; d_gene: TRBD1; CDR3nt: TGCAGTGCCACAGGGGCTGCCGTAGGCGAGCAGTACTTC; CDR3aa: CSATGAAVGEQYF
abundance: few; j_gene: TRBJ2-1; v_gene: TRBV27; len: 17; d_gene: -; CDR3nt: TGTGCCAGCAAACTCAGGGATCAGACGAGCTCCTACAATGAGCAGTTCTTC; CDR3aa: CASKLRDQTSSYNEQFF
abundance: -; j_gene: TRBJ2-1; v_gene: TRBV7-2; len: 16; d_gene: -; CDR3nt: TGTGTCAGCAGCTTTGGGGTGGGTAGTTCCTACAATGAGCAGTTCTTC; CDR3aa: CVSSFGVGSSYNEQFF
abundance: -; j_gene: TRBJ2-3; v_gene: TRBV27; len: 18; d_gene: -; CDR3nt: TGTGCCAGCAGTTTAGATCTCTGGCGGGCTTTGAGCACAGATACGCAGTATTTT; CDR3aa: CASSLDLWRALSTDTQYF
abundance: -; j_gene: TRBJ2-1; v_gene: TRBV9; len: 13; d_gene: -; CDR3nt: TGTGCCAGCAGCCCGTCCTCCGATCATGAGCAGTTCTTC; CDR3aa: CASSPSSDHEQFF
abundance: few; j_gene: TRBJ2-1; v_gene: TRBV20-1; len: 19; d_gene: -; CDR3nt: TGCAGTGCTAGAGCGGCCCCTAGGGGGAGAGCGGGTCTCCCCAATGAGCAGTTCTTC; CDR3aa: CSARAAPRGRAGLPNEQFF